The present entry profiles one T cell receptor beta chain with its context. The sample belongs to a study of CD8 T cells in ankylosing spondylitis. Trimming shortened V by 4 bases and J by 4 bases, and 14 bases separated the two germline ends. CDR1 and CDR2 (germline): SEHNR, FQNEAQ (reference sequence). CDR3 length: 15 residues. One entry per CDR3 protein results from TCRdb running MiXCR on the 5' RACE reads. The repertoire has 120,000 or so distinct CDR3 sequences, around 13% of them found once; the top ten carry around 3%. The TCR sequence derives from a female donor with ankylosing spondylitis or in good health (not recorded which). The sequenced material came from blood, either unsorted or a sorted T cell fraction (not recorded which). The chain joins TRBV7-9 to TRBJ2-1; the D is unclear. The CDR3 region has the DNA TGTGCCAGCAGCTCGGCCCTTGGGTCTTACAATGAGCAGTTCTTC. This encodes CASSSALGSYNEQFF.